This passage covers 29 T cell receptor beta chains from one sample sequenced in a study of cytomegalovirus exposure and HLA in healthy donors. The repertoire was sequenced with immunoSEQ multiplex PCR; TCRdb's copy has only in-frame clones and lacks some. Among about 79,000 clones listed, approximately 93% were seen once. Sequencing used PBMCs. These receptors came from a woman in her twenties or thirties in good health and CMV-seronegative.

The count of this clone is one. This sequence joins TRBV19 and TRBJ2-3; TRBD2 aligns across 16 bases. This CDR3 has 16 residues. The germline gives CDR1 LNHDA, CDR2 SQIVND (reference sequence). V shed 5 bases, J shed 4 bases, and the junction held 3 bases outside the gene matches. This CDR3 is CASSLGTSGGADTQYF. The CDR3 nucleotides are TGTGCCAGTAGTCTGGGGACTAGCGGGGGGGCAGATACGCAGTATTTT.

The chain uses TRBV5-1 and TRBJ2-2; possibly TRBD2 for D (6 bases). The CDR3 covers 15 residues. Between the trimmed V and J ends, which lost 6 bases and 0 bases, there was a span of 12 bases. From germline, CDR1 is SGHRS and CDR2 YFSETQ. The CDR3 loop reads CASKEGTANTGELFF. DNA for the CDR3: TGCGCCAGCAAGGAGGGGACCGCGAACACCGGGGAGCTGTTTTTT.

The rearrangement links TRBV2 to TRBJ1-1; 7 nucleotides agree with TRBD1. The J segment lost 10 bases and the V segment lost 5 bases, leaving 7 bases of the junction unmatched. This CDR3 contains 12 residues. The germline V gene has CDR1 SNHLY and CDR2 FYNNEI. The CDR3 sequence: CASSPQGTGAFF. CDR3 DNA sequence: TGTGCCAGCAGTCCACAGGGGACCGGAGCTTTCTTT.

The J gene is TRBJ2-7, the V gene TRBV28; no reliable D call. This CDR3 region has 12 residues. V was shortened by 5 bases and J by 0 bases, with 5 bases between the two germline ends. CDR1 and CDR2 (germline): MDHEN, SYDVKM. The DNA of the CDR3 is TGTGCCAGCAGTACAGCCTCCTACGAGCAGTACTTC. Protein product: CASSTASYEQYF. The full variable domain, with the rest looked up from reference TRBV28 and TRBJ2-7, is DVKVTQSSRYLVKRTGEKVFLECVQDMDHENMFWYRQDPGLGLRLIYFSYDVKMKEKGDIPEGYSVSREKKERFSLILESASTNQTSMYLCASSTASYEQYFGPGTRLTVT.

The chain links TRBV19 to TRBJ2-1, with D perhaps matching TRBD2 (5 bases). The CDR3 extends over 14 amino acids. V was clipped by 3 bases and J by 4 bases, with 10 bases between them. Germline V CDR1 and CDR2: LNHDA, SQIVND (reference sequence). The CDR3 nucleotides read TGTGCCAGTAGTATGGGAGAGACATACAATGAGCAGTTCTTC. Translating gives CASSMGETYNEQFF.

J is TRBJ2-2 and V is TRBV9, with D possibly matching TRBD1 (7 bases). The CDR3 is 16 amino acids. V lost 3 bases and J 3 bases, leaving 15 bases between the germline ends. Germline CDR1 and CDR2: SGDLS and YYNGEE. The CDR3 bases are TGTGCCAGCAGCGAACCGGTCAGGGGGGACACCGGGGAGCTGTTTTTT. This encodes CASSEPVRGDTGELFF. Looking up the rest from reference TRBV9 and TRBJ2-2 gives the full variable domain: DSGVTQTPKHLITATGQRVTLRCSPRSGDLSVYWYQQSLDQGLQFLIQYYNGEERAKGNILERFSAQQFPDLHSELNLSSLELGDSALYFCASSEPVRGDTGELFFGEGSRLTVL.

The chain carries TRBV2 and TRBJ2-3; 8 bases are a match to TRBD1. CDR1 SNHLY and CDR2 FYNNEI come from the germline V gene. V was clipped by 3 bases and J by 8 bases; unmatched bases: 10. This CDR3 is 15 amino acids long. The CDR3 sequence: CASSDGRGRLVTQYF. CDR3 in DNA: TGTGCCAGCAGTGATGGCAGGGGGCGCTTGGTTACGCAGTATTTT.

A few counts support this clone. The gene calls are TRBV5-6 and TRBJ1-1; D perhaps matches TRBD1 (6 bases). There are 14 residues in the CDR3. The V gene lost 4 bases and the J gene lost 10 bases, with 20 bases spanning the gap. CDR1 and CDR2 from the germline V gene are SGHDT and YYEEEE. CDR3 amino acids: CASSIGQSRDGAFF. DNA of the CDR3: TGTGCCAGCAGCATAGGACAGTCCAGGGATGGAGCTTTCTTT.

This rearrangement joins TRBV2 to TRBJ2-1; 11 nucleotides agree with TRBD2. The V segment lost 0 bases and the J segment 7 bases; nucleotides outside the gene matches: 5. This CDR3 comprises 16 residues. CDR1 is SNHLY, CDR2 FYNNEI, per germline. The CDR3, as DNA: TGTGCCAGCAGTGAAGCTCGGCTAGCGGGGGGTAATGAGCAGTTCTTC. Encoded protein: CASSEARLAGGNEQFF.

V is TRBV9 and J is TRBJ2-5; 8 bases are shared with TRBD2. Germline V gene lookup returns CDR1 SGDLS and CDR2 YYNGEE. The CDR3 contains 15 residues. Trimming cost V 0 bases and J 5 bases; bases outside gene matches: 6. This chain's CDR3 is CASSVGVAGGETQYF. The DNA of the CDR3 is TGTGCCAGCAGCGTAGGAGTCGCGGGAGGTGAGACCCAGTACTTC.

This sequence joins TRBV23-1 and TRBJ1-2; weak D call: TRBD1 (5 bases). TRBV23-1 is an ORF; its function is uncertain. This CDR3 spans 15 amino acids. V was trimmed by 4 bases and J by 3 bases, leaving 15 bases between them. The CDR3 loop is CASSPSQGEYYGYTF. As DNA, the CDR3 is TGCGCCAGCAGTCCGTCGCAGGGCGAGTACTATGGCTACACCTTC.

This chain uses TRBV6-5 with TRBJ2-7; possible D gene TRBD2, 6 bases. The CDR3 loop spans 13 amino acids. CDR1 and CDR2 from the germline V gene are MNHEY and SVGAGI. The V end lost 4 bases, the J end lost 3 bases, and 10 bases lay between the germline ends. The CDR3 spells CASSSGVSYEQYF. The DNA for the CDR3 is TGTGCCAGCAGTTCGGGAGTTAGCTACGAGCAGTACTTC.

This chain connects TRBV27 to TRBJ1-1; possibly TRBD1 for D (5 bases). Per the germline V gene, CDR1 is MNHEY and CDR2 is SMNVEV (reference sequence). Trimming cost V 7 bases and J 1 base, with 10 bases left between them. The CDR3 totals 13 residues. Here the CDR3 DNA reads TGTGCCAGCATACAGGTTGGGAACACTGAAGCTTTCTTT. Its translation is CASIQVGNTEAFF.

J is TRBJ1-6 and V is TRBV7-6; no firm D call. Germline V lookup: CDR1 SGHVS, CDR2 FNYEAQ. The CDR3 has 13 amino acids. V was shortened by 6 bases and J by 9 bases, with 12 bases between the two germline ends. The chain's CDR3 is CASSPSNSSPLHF. The DNA of the CDR3 is TGTGCCAGCAGTCCCTCTAATAGTTCACCCCTCCACTTT.

This chain links TRBV18 with TRBJ1-6; TRBD1 is a possible D gene (6 bases). Germline CDR1 KGHSH, CDR2 LQKENI. The CDR3 covers 15 residues. The V and J ends lost 2 bases and 8 bases respectively, with 13 bases between them. CDR3 residues: CASSPFTGKDSPLHF. In nucleotides, the CDR3 is TGTGCCAGCTCACCATTTACAGGGAAGGATTCACCCCTCCACTTT.

The chain has TRBV30 and TRBJ2-5; 9 nucleotides line up with TRBD2. The V gene end was trimmed by 5 bases and the J gene end by 5 bases; junction bases not matched to a gene: 12. This CDR3 contains 15 residues. Per the germline V gene, CDR1 is GTSNPN and CDR2 is SVGIG (reference sequence). The chain's CDR3 is CAWGQGLATGETQYF. The CDR3 DNA sequence: TGTGCCTGGGGTCAGGGACTAGCAACGGGGGAGACCCAGTACTTC.

This clone was seen a single time. The V call is TRBV4-3, the J call TRBJ2-3; 7 nucleotides match TRBD2. V was clipped by 0 bases and J by 1 base; unmatched bases: 7. CDR1 and CDR2 (germline): LGHNA, YSLEER. The CDR3 contains 17 residues. The CDR3, as DNA: TGCGCCAGCAGCCAAGATTGGGGCAGCGGGGGCACAGATACGCAGTATTTT. It encodes CASSQDWGSGGTDTQYF.

This chain links TRBV19 with TRBJ2-7; D is possibly TRBD1 (6 bases). Trimming took off 6 bases at V and 0 bases at J, with 15 bases between the two ends. Per germline, CDR1 LNHDA and CDR2 SQIVND (reference sequence). This CDR3 has 15 residues. DNA for the CDR3: TGTGCCAGTAGAGCAGGGGATGAGGGCTCCTACGAGCAGTACTTC. It specifies CASRAGDEGSYEQYF.

V usage is TRBV2 and J usage is TRBJ1-4; weak D call: TRBD1 (5 bases). Trimming took off 4 bases at V and 10 bases at J, with 13 bases between the two ends. The CDR3 sequence is 13 residues long. Germline loops: CDR1 SNHLY, CDR2 FYNNEI. The CDR3 reads CASSAREAGKLFF. The CDR3 DNA is TGTGCCAGCAGTGCCAGGGAGGCGGGAAAACTGTTTTTT.

The chain couples TRBV29-1 to TRBJ1-2; D ambiguous. V was trimmed by 7 bases and J by 4 bases, leaving 16 bases between them. Germline loops: CDR1 SQVTM, CDR2 ANQGSEA. CDR3 length: 13 residues. CDR3 residues: CSAGTGMGYGYTF. The CDR3 coding sequence is TGCAGCGCGGGAACCGGGATGGGCTATGGCTACACCTTC.

The chain uses TRBV7-6 and TRBJ1-3; 8 bases fit TRBD1. Per germline, CDR1 SGHVS and CDR2 FNYEAQ. V dropped 4 bases and J dropped 4; count of bases not matched to a gene: 9. This CDR3 comprises 16 residues. CDR3 sequence reads: CASSSGQGGSGNTIYF. The CDR3 DNA is TGTGCCAGCAGCTCTGGACAGGGAGGCTCCGGAAACACCATATATTTT.

This clone was detected once. This rearrangement joins TRBV20-1 to TRBJ2-7; D might be TRBD2 (5 bases). Germline CDR1 is DFQATT and CDR2 is SNEGSKA (reference sequence). The V and J ends lost 0 bases and 12 bases respectively, with 12 bases between them. The CDR3 spans 11 residues. CDR3 residues: CSARDGSLWYF. The CDR3 DNA reads as TGCAGTGCTAGAGATGGGAGCTTATGGTACTTC.

The rearrangement links TRBV2 to TRBJ1-5, with a possible D match to TRBD1 (6 bases). In germline, CDR1 is SNHLY, CDR2 FYNNEI. This CDR3 spans 14 amino acids. Deletions cut 1 base from V and 9 bases from J, with 13 bases between. This CDR3 is CASSEGGQSGPQHF. The CDR3 DNA is TGTGCCAGCAGTGAAGGGGGGCAGAGCGGGCCCCAGCATTTT.

V usage is TRBV27 and J usage is TRBJ2-5; 9 bases match TRBD2. Germline V CDR1 and CDR2: MNHEY, SMNVEV (reference sequence). CDR3 length: 17 amino acids. Trimming removed 6 bases from V and 5 bases from J; junction bases left unmatched: 16. The CDR3 sequence is CASRKIEGLAFIETQYF. CDR3 nucleotide sequence: TGTGCCAGCAGGAAGATAGAGGGACTAGCCTTTATCGAGACCCAGTACTTC.

This sequence joins TRBV18 and TRBJ2-7; TRBD2 is a possible D gene (5 bases). From germline, CDR1 is KGHSH and CDR2 LQKENI. With 6 bases removed from V and 1 base from J, the gap between germline ends came to 16 bases. This CDR3 region has 15 residues. CDR3 protein: CASSPTPLASYEQYF. The CDR3 bases are TGTGCCAGCTCCCCGACGCCTCTAGCATCCTACGAGCAGTACTTC.

The chain employs TRBV4-3 and TRBJ1-6; unclear D gene. The CDR3 sequence is 15 residues long. Germline V gene sequence: CDR1 LGHNA, CDR2 YSLEER. With 1 base removed from V and 10 bases from J, the gap between germline ends came to 14 bases. CDR3 DNA sequence: TGCGCCAGCAGCCAAGGCGGGATTCGGGAATCACCCCTCCACTTT. This translates into CASSQGGIRESPLHF.

V usage is TRBV30 and J usage is TRBJ1-3; D remains unclear. The length of the CDR3 is 16 residues. V gave up 0 bases and J gave up 0 bases, with 12 bases separating them. Germline V lookup: CDR1 GTSNPN, CDR2 SVGIG (reference sequence). In DNA, the CDR3 is TGTGCCTGGAGTGTACGTACTACTTTCTCTGGAAACACCATATATTTT. This translates into CAWSVRTTFSGNTIYF. The full variable domain, its missing parts supplied by reference TRBV30 and TRBJ1-3, is SQTIHQWPATLVQPVGSPLSLECTVEGTSNPNLYWYRQAAGRGLQLLFYSVGIGQISSEVPQNLSASRPQDRQFILSSKKLLLSDSGFYLCAWSVRTTFSGNTIYFGEGSWLTVV.

The genes are TRBV7-9 and TRBJ2-7, with 9 bases matching TRBD1. With 11 bases clipped from V and 3 bases from J, the junction kept 8 bases outside the gene matches. This CDR3 region has 13 residues. The germline CDR1 and CDR2 sequences are SEHNR and FQNEAQ (reference sequence). CDR3 in amino acids: CAGALDRGYEQYF. The CDR3 region has the DNA TGTGCCGGTGCCCTGGACAGGGGCTACGAGCAGTACTTC.

In nucleotides, the CDR3 is TGTGCCAGTAATCCAGATTGGAATCAGCCCCAGCATTTT. Amino acids: CASNPDWNQPQHF. This chain connects TRBV19 to TRBJ1-5; D not certain. Germline V gene lookup returns CDR1 LNHDA and CDR2 SQIVND (reference sequence). V was shortened by 7 bases and J by 4 bases, with 11 bases between the two germline ends. This CDR3 is 13 amino acids long.